These 18 T cell receptor beta chains were sequenced from one sample in a study of T cell repertoires in cytomegalovirus infection. TCRdb fed the reads into MiXCR, producing one record per CDR3 protein. The repertoire has around 320,000 distinct CDR3 sequences, more than 8% of them found once; the top ten carry 4.3%. The sample consisted of PBMCs. The receptor source for this set is a human donor in good health (CMV status not recorded). Some clones in this sample may be carry-over from other donors' samples.

This clonotype has at least ten counts. The V and J genes are TRBV27 and TRBJ2-3; 13 nucleotides agree with TRBD2. V trimming: 5 bases; J trimming: 11 bases; junction bases outside the gene matches: 13. The CDR3 spans 16 residues. CDR1 and CDR2 (germline): MNHEY, SMNVEV (reference sequence). CDR3 nucleotide sequence: TGTGCCAGCAGTCCCTATCGGACTAGCGGGGGAAGGGAGCAGTATTTT. It translates to CASSPYRTSGGREQYF.

This clonotype was seen at least ten times. The rearrangement joins TRBV12-3 or TRBV12-4 to TRBJ1-2; 8 bases line up with TRBD1. The CDR3 is made up of 12 amino acids. V dropped 7 bases and J dropped 8; count of bases not matched to a gene: 6. The CDR3 loop reads CASNNRDRGYTF. The CDR3 DNA sequence: TGTGCCAGCAACAACAGGGACAGGGGCTACACCTTC.

The chain carries TRBV20-1 and TRBJ2-1, with 8 bases that match TRBD2. CDR1 and CDR2 from the germline V gene are DFQATT and SNEGSKA (reference sequence). V lost 3 bases to trimming and J lost 1 base; unmatched junction nucleotides: 5. The CDR3 loop spans 15 amino acids. The CDR3 sequence: CSARKLAVSYNEQFF. The CDR3 DNA reads TGCAGTGCTAGGAAACTAGCGGTTTCCTACAATGAGCAGTTCTTC.

This clonotype appeared a few times. The rearrangement joins TRBV6-2 or TRBV6-3 to TRBJ1-5; possibly TRBD1 for D (5 bases). CDR1 and CDR2 from the germline V gene are MNHEY and SVGEGT. Trimming took off 7 bases at V and 7 bases at J, with 20 bases between the two ends. The CDR3 is 15 residues long. Written as DNA, the CDR3 is TGTGCCAGCACCCCCGGTGGCCGGGGGAGCCAGCCCCAGCATTTT. It codes for CASTPGGRGSQPQHF.

This clonotype was observed many times. The chain carries TRBV7-6 and TRBJ2-7; 7 positions match TRBD1. The CDR3 is 15 amino acids. CDR1 is SGHVS, CDR2 FNYEAQ, per germline. The V gene end was trimmed by 0 bases and the J gene end by 6 bases; junction bases not matched to a gene: 8. CDR3 residues: CASSLAGTAVLEQYF. The CDR3 DNA reads TGTGCCAGCAGCTTAGCGGGGACAGCAGTCCTCGAGCAGTACTTC.

This clonotype was observed a handful of times. The chain recombines TRBV6-2 or TRBV6-3 with TRBJ2-5; D gene unclear. CDR1 and CDR2 (germline): MNHEY, SVGEGT. The CDR3 runs to 14 residues. Trimming removed 6 bases from V and 3 bases from J, with 14 bases in between. The CDR3 region is CASRATGLEETQYF. The CDR3, as DNA: TGTGCCAGCAGAGCGACTGGGTTGGAAGAGACCCAGTACTTC.

In its sample, this clonotype was seen many times. This chain uses TRBV7-3 with TRBJ2-7, with 12 bases that match TRBD1. The CDR3 extends over 15 amino acids. The trim removed 5 bases at V and 5 bases at J, leaving 7 bases unmatched. Germline CDR1 SGHTA, CDR2 FQGTGA. CDR3 DNA: TGTGCCAGCAGCCGTTCCGGGACAGGGGGCAACGAGCAGTACTTC. This encodes CASSRSGTGGNEQYF.

The sample holds many counts of this clonotype. This chain links TRBV12-3 or TRBV12-4 with TRBJ2-7; D may be TRBD1 (5 bases). Trimming removed 2 bases from V and 4 bases from J, with 9 bases in between. This CDR3 has 13 residues. CDR3 coding DNA: TGTGCCAGCAGTTTAAGGGGCGATTACGAGCAGTACTTC. It yields the protein CASSLRGDYEQYF.

The genes are TRBV23-1 and TRBJ2-1, with no clear D. TRBV23-1 is classed as an ORF, of uncertain function. Trimming left V 4 bases short and J 10 bases short, with 14 bases between. This CDR3 is built from 13 residues. The CDR3 DNA reads as TGCGCCAGCAGTCGAACCAAGGTAGTGGAGCAGTTCTTC. It translates to CASSRTKVVEQFF.

This clonotype was counted ten times or more. This chain links TRBV7-3 with TRBJ1-5; D remains unclear. Germline V gene sequence: CDR1 SGHTA, CDR2 FQGTGA. The CDR3 sequence is 15 residues long. V lost 5 bases, J lost 5 bases, and 16 bases lay in between. Here the CDR3 DNA reads TGTGCCAGCAGCCAAGGGTATACCCCCCATCAGCCCCAGCATTTT. Amino acids: CASSQGYTPHQPQHF.

This clonotype was counted a few times. This chain joins TRBV25-1 and TRBJ1-6; D gene ambiguous. V shed 8 bases and J shed 0 bases, with 5 bases lying between them. In germline, CDR1 is MGHDK, CDR2 SYGVNS. This CDR3 has 13 residues. For the CDR3, the DNA is TGTGCCAGCTCAAGCTCCTATAATTCACCCCTCCACTTT. Protein: CASSSSYNSPLHF.

This clonotype was detected ten times or more. The V call is TRBV29-1, the J call TRBJ1-2, with 8 bases lining up with TRBD1. V was clipped by 7 bases and J by 3 bases; unmatched bases: 1. CDR1 is SQVTM, CDR2 ANQGSEA, per germline. The CDR3 is 11 amino acids. The CDR3 region has the DNA TGCAGCGGACAGGGGTACTATGGCTACACCTTC. Its translation is CSGQGYYGYTF.

The sample holds many counts of this clonotype. The genes are TRBV7-6 and TRBJ2-1, with D perhaps TRBD2 (7 bases). CDR1 and CDR2 (germline): SGHVS, FNYEAQ. Deletions cut 2 bases from V and 7 bases from J, with 15 bases between. The CDR3 sequence is 15 residues long. The CDR3 nucleotides read TGTGCCAGCAGCTTATTGCGGGGGCTGGGGAATGAGCAGTTCTTC. Protein: CASSLLRGLGNEQFF. Full variable domain (rest looked up from reference TRBV7-6 and TRBJ2-1): GAGVSQSPRYKVTKRGQDVALRCDPISGHVSLYWYRQALGQGPEFLTYFNYEAQQDKSGLPNDRFSAERPEGSISTLTIQRTEQRDSAMYRCASSLLRGLGNEQFFGPGTRLTVL.

This chain uses TRBV20-1 with TRBJ1-1; D might be TRBD1 (5 bases). The CDR3 contains 15 residues. With 6 bases removed from V and 5 bases from J, the gap between germline ends came to 22 bases. Germline CDR1 reads DFQATT; CDR2 reads SNEGSKA (reference sequence). The CDR3 DNA is TGCAGTGCGCAAGAACCGGGACCGGGGAGGACTGAAGCTTTCTTT. Encoded protein: CSAQEPGPGRTEAFF.

V usage is TRBV19 and J usage is TRBJ1-1, with D unclear. The V gene's germline CDR1 is LNHDA and CDR2 SQIVND (reference sequence). V dropped 5 bases and J dropped 1 base, with 11 bases sitting between them. CDR3 size: 14 residues. CDR3 sequence reads: CASSRGHPNTEAFF. The DNA of the CDR3 is TGTGCCAGTAGTCGGGGTCACCCGAACACTGAAGCTTTCTTT.

Many counts were recorded for this clonotype. The V gene is TRBV7-2, the J gene TRBJ1-5, with 10 positions matching TRBD1. V shed 5 bases, J shed 4 bases, and the junction held 5 bases outside the gene matches. The CDR3 consists of 15 residues. CDR1 and CDR2 (germline): SGHTA, FQGNSA. The CDR3 DNA reads as TGTGCCAGCAGCCCCGGGACAGGGGAAAATCAGCCCCAGCATTTT. Translation gives CASSPGTGENQPQHF.

This clonotype occurred many times. The CDR3 sequence is CASSPGTGALNQPQHF. The DNA of the CDR3 is TGTGCCAGCAGTCCCGGGACCGGCGCATTAAATCAGCCCCAGCATTTT. The genes are TRBV12-3 or TRBV12-4 and TRBJ1-5; a weak D match, TRBD1 (5 bases). Trimming took 5 bases from V and 4 from J, leaving 18 bases between them. The CDR3 is made up of 16 amino acids.

The chain couples TRBV5-1 to TRBJ1-6, with no clear D. The CDR3 spans 16 residues. Trimming removed 4 bases from V and 7 bases from J, with 18 bases in between. CDR1 SGHRS and CDR2 YFSETQ come from the germline V gene. The CDR3 spells CASSLSSGLGNSPLHF. The CDR3 coding sequence is TGCGCCAGCAGCCTCTCCTCGGGCCTCGGGAATTCACCCCTCCACTTT.